Listed below are T cell receptor beta chains from one sample, sequenced in a study of T-cell memory formation after mild COVID-19. MiXCR was run by TCRdb on the 5' RACE reads, yielding one entry per CDR3 protein. The table includes roughly 200,000 distinct CDR3 sequences, around 9.5% detected once. Sequenced material: PBMCs or a T cell subset sorted from them (not recorded which). Every receptor here comes from a young man who had mild COVID-19 (a few samples of this study predate the infection). Cell type and time point are not known. CDR3s include the opening cysteine and the closing phenylalanine or tryptophan. The D gene is left open where the match is weak. Rows give clone size only sometimes, using once, few, many, or a class for an expanded clone.

clone size	V gene	CDR3 length	J gene	D gene	CDR3 protein	CDR3 DNA
.	TRBV27	13	TRBJ1-5	.	CASSLSYNQPQHF	TGTGCCAGCAGTCTCAGTTACAATCAGCCCCAGCATTTT
once	TRBV5-1	15	TRBJ2-7	TRBD1	CASSLFGTATYEQYF	TGCGCCAGCAGCTTGTTCGGGACAGCCACCTACGAGCAGTACTTC
.	TRBV15	15	TRBJ1-1	TRBD1	CATSRVQDRGVRAFF	TGTGCCACCAGCAGAGTTCAAGACAGGGGCGTTCGAGCTTTCTTT
many	TRBV5-5	13	TRBJ1-5	.	CASSFYRDQPQHF	TGTGCCAGCAGCTTCTACAGAGATCAGCCCCAGCATTTT
.	TRBV13	13	TRBJ1-2	.	CASSLGSLHGYTF	TGTGCCAGCAGCTTAGGATCTCTCCATGGCTACACCTTC
few	TRBV19	15	TRBJ2-1	TRBD1	CASSGQGVTYNEQFF	TGTGCCAGTAGTGGACAGGGCGTCACCTACAATGAGCAGTTCTTC
few	TRBV20-1	13	TRBJ1-2	.	CSAADPWSYGYTF	TGCAGTGCCGCCGATCCCTGGAGCTATGGCTACACCTTC
.	TRBV5-1	14	TRBJ2-1	.	CASSLGQGYNEQFF	TGCGCCAGCAGCTTGGGGCAGGGTTACAATGAGCAGTTCTTC
few	TRBV7-9	16	TRBJ2-3	TRBD1	CASSRQGANPTDTQYF	TGTGCCAGCAGCCGTCAGGGGGCCAACCCCACAGATACGCAGTATTTT
.	TRBV6-5	15	TRBJ1-4	.	CASSYEWGLYEKLFF	TGTGCCAGCAGTTACGAGTGGGGGCTGTATGAAAAACTGTTTTTT
many	TRBV5-1	15	TRBJ2-4	TRBD2	CASSPPGGLQNIQYF	TGCGCCAGCAGCCCACCGGGGGGTCTTCAAAACATTCAGTACTTC
many	TRBV7-6	16	TRBJ2-3	.	CASSFGGAGRTDTQYF	TGTGCCAGCAGCTTTGGGGGAGCGGGCCGCACAGATACGCAGTATTTT
few	TRBV7-7	15	TRBJ1-3	TRBD1	CASSLDRGSGNTIYF	TGTGCCAGCAGCTTGGACAGGGGCTCTGGAAACACCATATATTTT
.	TRBV10-3	16	TRBJ2-2	.	CAITRGATLGTGELFF	TGTGCCATCACCCGAGGCGCCACTCTGGGCACCGGGGAGCTGTTTTTT
few	TRBV20-1	14	TRBJ2-1	.	CSARDGSSYNEQFF	TGCAGTGCTAGAGATGGAAGCTCCTACAATGAGCAGTTCTTC
.	TRBV7-9	18	TRBJ2-2	TRBD1	CASSRDRGPPTNTGELFF	TGTGCCAGCAGCCGGGACAGGGGGCCACCGACGAACACCGGGGAGCTGTTTTTT
few	TRBV5-1	16	TRBJ1-2	TRBD1	CASSLVGQGANYGYTF	TGCGCCAGCAGCTTGGTCGGACAGGGAGCTAACTATGGCTACACCTTC
many	TRBV20-1	14	TRBJ2-7	.	CSASSGDSSYEQYF	TGCAGTGCTAGCTCGGGGGACAGCTCCTACGAGCAGTACTTC
many	TRBV7-9	15	TRBJ1-2	.	CASSLGRVGGDGYTF	TGTGCCAGCAGCTTAGGGAGGGTTGGGGGCGATGGCTACACCTTC
many	TRBV6-2/TRBV6-3	14	TRBJ2-3	.	CASSYLVSADTQYF	TGTGCCAGCAGTTACCTGGTTTCCGCAGATACGCAGTATTTT
few	TRBV20-1	16	TRBJ1-6	TRBD1	CSATKITGQGNSPLHF	TGCAGTGCTACGAAGATTACGGGACAGGGAAATTCACCCCTCCACTTT
.	TRBV30	16	TRBJ1-1	TRBD1	CAWSRPWDSANTEAFF	TGTGCCTGGAGTCGGCCCTGGGACAGCGCAAACACTGAAGCTTTCTTT
many	TRBV5-1	11	TRBJ1-5	.	CASAHNQPQHF	TGCGCCAGCGCCCATAATCAGCCCCAGCATTTT